Listed below are T cell receptor beta chains from one sample, sequenced in a study of patients and donors after allogeneic stem cell transplantation. TCRdb reanalysed the RT-PCR reads using MiXCR and keeps one entry per CDR3 protein. The sample records 900,000 to 1,000,000 distinct CDR3 sequences, about a sixth being singletons. The material sequenced was blood, either unsorted or a sorted T cell fraction (not recorded which). The receptors were gathered from a human donor who was either an allogeneic HSCT recipient or a stem cell or donor lymphocyte infusion donor (not recorded which). It is not recorded whose cells these are; they may come from a transplant donor. CDR3s include the opening cysteine and the closing phenylalanine or tryptophan. The order of the fields is D gene, V gene, J gene, clone size, CDR3 DNA, CDR3 protein. D genes are given only for firm matches. Clone size is stated in some rows and not others, as once, few, many or a class when expanded.

>-|TRBV12-3/TRBV12-4|TRBJ2-7|few
TGTGCCAGCAGTTTAGCAGGGCTGGACTACGAGCAGTACTTC
CASSLAGLDYEQYF
>-|TRBV4-1|TRBJ2-1|once
TGCGCCAGCAGCCAAGAATCCCAGACGCAGTTCTTC
CASSQESQTQFF
>-|TRBV28|TRBJ2-5|-
TGTGCCAGCAGCTCACCCGAAGTTTACGGAGAGACCCAGTACTTC
CASSSPEVYGETQYF
>-|TRBV6-2/TRBV6-3|TRBJ2-1|-
TGTGCCAGCGAAGACAGGGAGCAGTTCTTC
CASEDREQFF
>TRBD2|TRBV24-1|TRBJ2-7|-
TGTGCCACCAGTGACGGGACTAGCGGGGTCTACGAGCAGTACTTC
CATSDGTSGVYEQYF
>-|TRBV6-5|TRBJ2-3|-
TGTGCCAGCAGTTATGGTTACAGGGTCAGCACAGATACGCAGTATTTT
CASSYGYRVSTDTQYF
>-|TRBV2|TRBJ1-6|-
TGTGCCAGCAGTCGGGACTATAATTCACCCCTCCACTTT
CASSRDYNSPLHF
>-|TRBV5-6|TRBJ2-2|few
TGTGCCAGCAGCCCCGGGACTCTGAACACCGGGGAGCTGTTTTTT
CASSPGTLNTGELFF
>-|TRBV4-1|TRBJ1-5|once
TGCGCCAGCAGCCTAAGCCCCCGATCAGGGAGCAATCAGCCCCAGCATTTT
CASSLSPRSGSNQPQHF
>-|TRBV20-1|TRBJ2-7|few
TGCAGTGCTACAAGACGAGGAGCCTACGAGCAGTACTTC
CSATRRGAYEQYF
>-|TRBV20-1|TRBJ2-1|few
TGCAGTGCTAGAGATCAAGGGAGTAGTGAGCAGTTCTTC
CSARDQGSSEQFF
>TRBD1|TRBV13|TRBJ2-1|-
TGTGCCAGCAGCCCTGAACGGGACAGTGTTTATGAGCAGTTCTTC
CASSPERDSVYEQFF
>-|TRBV20-1|TRBJ2-2|-
TGCAGTGCCCCCGGGCAGAGCTCCGGGGAGCTGTTTTTT
CSAPGQSSGELFF
>-|TRBV20-1|TRBJ2-5|few
TGCAGTGCTAGTTCGCAGACCCAGTACTTC
CSASSQTQYF